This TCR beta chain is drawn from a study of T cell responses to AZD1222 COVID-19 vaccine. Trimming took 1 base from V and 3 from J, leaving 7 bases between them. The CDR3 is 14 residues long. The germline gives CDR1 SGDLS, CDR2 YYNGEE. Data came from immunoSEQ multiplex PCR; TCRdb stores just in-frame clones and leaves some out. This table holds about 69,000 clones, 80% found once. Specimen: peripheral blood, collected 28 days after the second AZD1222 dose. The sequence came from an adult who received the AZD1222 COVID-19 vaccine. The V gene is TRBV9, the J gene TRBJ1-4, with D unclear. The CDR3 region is CASSVSGPNEKLFF. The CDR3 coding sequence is TGTGCCAGCAGCGTATCAGGTCCTAATGAAAAACTGTTTTTT.